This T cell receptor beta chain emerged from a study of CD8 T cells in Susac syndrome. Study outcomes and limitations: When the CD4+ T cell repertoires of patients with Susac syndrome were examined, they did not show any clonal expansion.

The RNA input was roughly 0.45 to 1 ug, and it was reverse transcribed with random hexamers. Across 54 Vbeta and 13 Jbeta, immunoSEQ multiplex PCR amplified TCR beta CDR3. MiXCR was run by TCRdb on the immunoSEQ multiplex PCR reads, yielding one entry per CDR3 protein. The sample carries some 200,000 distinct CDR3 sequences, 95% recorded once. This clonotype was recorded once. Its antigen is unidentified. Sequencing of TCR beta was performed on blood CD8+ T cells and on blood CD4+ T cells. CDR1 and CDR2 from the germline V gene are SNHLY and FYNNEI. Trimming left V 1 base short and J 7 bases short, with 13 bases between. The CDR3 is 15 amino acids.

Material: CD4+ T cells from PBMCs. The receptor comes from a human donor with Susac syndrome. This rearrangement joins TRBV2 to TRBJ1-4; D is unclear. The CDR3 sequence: CASSEVVQSFEKLFF. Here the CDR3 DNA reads TGTGCCAGCAGTGAAGTGGTCCAGAGCTTTGAAAAACTGTTTTTT. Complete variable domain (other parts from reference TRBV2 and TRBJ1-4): EPEVTQTPSHQVTQMGQEVILRCVPISNHLYFYWYRQILGQKVEFLVSFYNNEISEKSEIFDDQFSVERPDGSNFTLKIRSTKLEDSAMYFCASSEVVQSFEKLFFGSGTQLSVL.